These 23 T cell receptor beta chains were sequenced from one sample in a study of cytomegalovirus exposure and HLA in healthy donors. Primers for the PCR totalled 60 Vbeta and 13 Jbeta. Assay: immunoSEQ multiplex PCR; the TCRdb copy retains only in-frame clones and omits some. The data hold 100,000 to 150,000 clones, with 60% to 80% observed a single time. Sequencing was carried out using PBMCs. The origin of the receptors is a woman aged 60 to 75 in good health and CMV-seropositive.

The chain has TRBV7-2 and TRBJ2-5; 8 bases align to TRBD1. The germline V gene has CDR1 SGHTA and CDR2 FQGNSA. Losses at the gene ends were 5 bases for V and 10 bases for J; bases not matched to a gene: 9. The CDR3 runs to 13 residues. Here the CDR3 reads CASSEGTGWDQYF. CDR3 nucleotides: TGTGCCAGCAGCGAAGGGACAGGCTGGGACCAGTACTTC.

The chain joins TRBV14 to TRBJ2-5, with D perhaps matching TRBD1 (7 bases). Between the trimmed V and J ends, which lost 4 bases and 1 base, there was a span of 16 bases. This CDR3 is 16 amino acids long. Germline CDR1 and CDR2: SGHDN and FVKESK. This chain's CDR3 is CASSRHRGLGQETQYF. CDR3 in DNA: TGTGCCAGCAGCCGCCACAGGGGACTCGGCCAAGAGACCCAGTACTTC.

The sample holds a few counts of this clone. V gene TRBV19 combines with J gene TRBJ2-7; TRBD1 is a possible D gene (6 bases). Deletions cut 8 bases from V and 2 bases from J, with 16 bases between. The CDR3 covers 14 residues. From germline, CDR1 is LNHDA and CDR2 SQIVND (reference sequence). The DNA for the CDR3 is TGTGCCAGTGCCAGACAGGCTCAACCCTACGAGCAGTACTTC. Encoded protein: CASARQAQPYEQYF.

The CDR3, as DNA: TGCGCCGCGCGTGGCTACACCTTC. Encoded protein: CAARGYTF. The chain couples TRBV5-1 to TRBJ1-2; no clear D gene. V lost 10 bases, J lost 7 bases, and 5 bases lay in between. Germline lookup yields CDR1 SGHRS and CDR2 YFSETQ. This CDR3 has 8 residues.

The rearrangement joins TRBV4-1 to TRBJ1-5; 8 bases align to TRBD1. From germline, CDR1 is MGHRA and CDR2 YSYEKL. The CDR3 is 15 amino acids. V shed 4 bases, J shed 7 bases, and the junction held 9 bases outside the gene matches. DNA for the CDR3: TGCGCCAGCAGCCCACTCACAGGGGGGCAACAGCCCCAGCATTTT. This translates into CASSPLTGGQQPQHF.

The CDR3 bases are TGTGCCAGTGGCCAGGGGCCCGGACAGCCCCAGCATTTT. As protein: CASGQGPGQPQHF. The V call is TRBV6-1, the J call TRBJ1-5, with D possibly matching TRBD1 (6 bases). The CDR3 length is 13 residues. The ends were cut back, 9 bases at V and 7 bases at J, with 16 bases in the middle. Germline-derived CDR1 and CDR2 are MNHNS and SASEGT.

The chain employs TRBV6-5 and TRBJ2-1, with 10 bases fitting TRBD2. V dropped 6 bases and J dropped 8; count of bases not matched to a gene: 10. Per the germline V gene, CDR1 is MNHEY and CDR2 is SVGAGI. The CDR3 is made up of 15 amino acids. The CDR3 region has the DNA TGTGCCAGCAGGAACAGACAGGGGACTAGCGATGAGCAGTTCTTC. Translating gives CASRNRQGTSDEQFF.

This rearrangement joins TRBV5-4 to TRBJ2-7; no firm D call. This CDR3 has 11 residues. The ends were cut back, 9 bases at V and 5 bases at J, with 12 bases in the middle. CDR1 is SGHNT and CDR2 is YYREEE in the germline V gene (reference sequence). The CDR3 here is CATTASNEQYF. For the CDR3, the DNA is TGTGCCACCACAGCAAGCAACGAGCAGTACTTC.

This rearrangement joins TRBV9 to TRBJ1-2; the D is unclear. Between the trimmed V and J ends, which lost 0 bases and 12 bases, there was a span of 15 bases. This CDR3 has 13 residues. Germline assignment: CDR1 SGDLS and CDR2 YYNGEE. As DNA, the CDR3 is TGTGCCAGCAGCGTAGATGTGGTAGATGAGAACACCTTC. This translates into CASSVDVVDENTF.

This clone appeared a single time. V is TRBV4-1 and J is TRBJ1-5; D is possibly TRBD1 (5 bases). Germline lookup yields CDR1 MGHRA and CDR2 YSYEKL. CDR3 size: 16 residues. Trimming pared 0 bases from V and 2 bases from J, leaving 11 bases between. Here the CDR3 reads CASSQDGGLGNQPQHF. The CDR3 nucleotides are TGCGCCAGCAGCCAAGACGGGGGTTTGGGCAATCAGCCCCAGCATTTT.

V is TRBV4-2 and J is TRBJ1-2; TRBD1 matches at 10 bases. The germline V gene has CDR1 LGHNA and CDR2 YNFKEQ. CDR3 length equals 17 residues. V shed 2 bases and J 6 bases; nucleotides not matched to a gene: 12. The CDR3 DNA reads as TGTGCCAGCAGCCAACCCGGGACAGGGGTCTTGGGGGATGGCTACACCTTC. Protein product: CASSQPGTGVLGDGYTF.

V usage is TRBV5-1 and J usage is TRBJ1-2; 7 positions match TRBD1. V shed 4 bases and J 2 bases; nucleotides not matched to a gene: 8. The CDR3 is 15 amino acids. Germline CDR1 is SGHRS and CDR2 is YFSETQ. The CDR3 DNA reads TGCGCCAGCAGCCCCGCGACAGGGAACAACTATGGCTACACCTTC. Its translation: CASSPATGNNYGYTF.

This clone was found once. The chain joins TRBV29-1 to TRBJ1-2, with 8 bases fitting TRBD1. Germline CDR1 SQVTM, CDR2 ANQGSEA. V shed 4 bases, J shed 9 bases, and the junction held 10 bases outside the gene matches. The CDR3 has 13 amino acids. The CDR3 loop is CSVAYRQGASYTF. The DNA for the CDR3 is TGCAGCGTTGCTTATCGCCAGGGGGCGAGCTACACCTTC.

The chain uses TRBV9 and TRBJ2-1; TRBD2 agrees at 9 bases. Trimming removed 0 bases from V and 7 bases from J; junction bases left unmatched: 5. The CDR3 is made up of 15 amino acids. CDR1 is SGDLS, CDR2 YYNGEE, per germline. In DNA, the CDR3 is TGTGCCAGCAGCGTAGAAGGGACTAGCATTAATGAGCAGTTCTTC. Translating it yields CASSVEGTSINEQFF.

The rearrangement links TRBV5-1 to TRBJ1-2; 10 nucleotides align to TRBD1. The trim removed 3 bases at V and 1 base at J, leaving 3 bases unmatched. The CDR3 spans 15 residues. Germline V CDR1 and CDR2: SGHRS, YFSETQ. In nucleotides, the CDR3 is TGCGCCAGCAGCTGGGGGACAGGGGATAACTATGGCTACACCTTC. Translated: CASSWGTGDNYGYTF.

The chain is built from TRBV5-1 and TRBJ2-7; D remains unclear. The V gene lost 2 bases and the J gene lost 5 bases, with 11 bases spanning the gap. The CDR3 length is 13 residues. Looked up from germline, CDR1 is SGHRS and CDR2 is YFSETQ. DNA of the CDR3: TGCGCCAGCAGCTTAGAGGCCATCCACGAGCAGTACTTC. Its protein is CASSLEAIHEQYF.

The V and J genes are TRBV4-2 and TRBJ2-5; 11 positions match TRBD2. J gave up 2 bases and V 3 bases, and 17 bases lay outside the gene matches. The CDR3 is made up of 20 amino acids. Germline CDR1 reads LGHNA; CDR2 reads YNFKEQ. CDR3 sequence: CASSQSPVLAGAGGQETQYF. CDR3 sequence (DNA): TGTGCCAGCAGCCAGTCTCCCGTACTAGCGGGGGCCGGAGGGCAAGAGACCCAGTACTTC.

CDR3 sequence reads: CASSTSLAGLSYEQYF. The CDR3 DNA reads TGCGCCAGCAGCACCAGCCTAGCGGGGTTATCCTACGAGCAGTACTTC. The V call is TRBV5-1, the J call TRBJ2-7; 9 bases align to TRBD2. With 4 bases clipped from V and 1 base from J, the junction kept 9 bases outside the gene matches. Germline V gives CDR1 SGHRS, CDR2 YFSETQ. The CDR3 is 16 residues long.

This rearrangement joins TRBV9 to TRBJ2-1; TRBD1 matches at 7 bases. The CDR3 runs to 13 residues. Per germline, CDR1 SGDLS and CDR2 YYNGEE. After removal of 3 bases from V and 7 bases from J, the junction contained 4 bases not matched to a gene. The CDR3 nucleotides read TGTGCCAGCAGCGCTAAGGGGGCGAATGAGCAGTTCTTC. It is translated as CASSAKGANEQFF.

As to this clone: The same CDR3 can be traced to other DNA sequences in this sample. The chain is built from TRBV27 and TRBJ1-3; D possibly corresponds to TRBD1 (5 bases). This CDR3 region has 15 residues. From germline, CDR1 is MNHEY and CDR2 SMNVEV (reference sequence). With 2 bases removed from V and 0 bases from J, the gap between germline ends came to 8 bases. The chain's CDR3 is CASSLGGASGNTIYF. The CDR3 nucleotides read TGTGCCAGCAGTTTAGGCGGGGCCTCTGGAAACACCATATATTTT.

V is TRBV7-6 and J is TRBJ2-3; TRBD1 agrees at 11 bases. V lost 7 bases to trimming and J lost 4 bases; unmatched junction nucleotides: 4. CDR3 length: 14 amino acids. Germline CDR1 and CDR2: SGHVS and FNYEAQ. Here the CDR3 DNA reads TGTGCCAGCATCCCGGGACAGGGGGCAGATACGCAGTATTTT. Encoded protein: CASIPGQGADTQYF.

J is TRBJ1-6 and V is TRBV25-1; D uncertain. CDR1 is MGHDK, CDR2 SYGVNS, per germline. Trimming took off 1 base at V and 10 bases at J, with 11 bases between the two ends. CDR3 length: 14 amino acids. CDR3: CASSEFRTGSPLHF. The CDR3 coding sequence is TGTGCCAGCAGTGAATTCCGGACTGGCTCACCCCTCCACTTT.

The chain recombines TRBV11-2 with TRBJ2-7; 9 bases are a match to TRBD1. Unmatched junction bases numbered 5, after V lost 5 bases and J lost 0 bases. Per germline, CDR1 SGHAT and CDR2 FQNNGV. This CDR3 spans 15 amino acids. CDR3 nucleotide sequence: TGTGCCAGCAGCCTCGGGACAGGGAACTCCTACGAGCAGTACTTC. Protein: CASSLGTGNSYEQYF.